The sequence of this TCR beta chain was determined in a study of blood T cell repertoires in COVID-19. About the research overall: COVID-19 samples from acute and convalescent phases originated in the United States, Italy and Spain.

Per the study methods: Quantification of nucleated cells was approximated via reference gene primer amplification. Some clones are missing from TCRdb's copy, which holds only in-frame ones; the method was immunoSEQ multiplex PCR. V, J and clone size derive from that table, while D and trimming were established from the DNA sequence. The table shows roughly 260,000 clones, with roughly 90% occurring only once. This clone was seen once. The germline V gene encodes CDR1 SQVTM and CDR2 ANQGSEA. The V end was cut by 4 bases, the J end by 12 bases, with 22 bases between. The CDR3 spans 14 residues. The source material was peripheral blood. The source is a woman aged 45 to 65 who had recovered from COVID-19. The chain combines TRBV29-1 with TRBJ2-1; D is possibly TRBD2 (7 bases). The CDR3 bases are TGCAGCGTTGGCTCGGCTAGGGGGGGTTTGGTGCAGTTCTTC. This translates into CSVGSARGGLVQFF.